This TCR beta chain stems from a study of shared clonotypes between healthy human individuals. Study results and caveats: The study generally estimated greater richness for naive than memory subsets. The study found lower generation probabilities in non-shared clonotypes than in those shared by all four donors.

As to this clone: Its target is not known. This sample also contains other DNA sequences that code for the same CDR3.

The assay ran at deep level. The repertoire was sequenced with immunoSEQ multiplex PCR; TCRdb's copy has only in-frame clones and lacks some. The sample consists of roughly 2,300,000 clones, approximately 90% of them appearing once. The CDR3 sequence is 14 residues long. V dropped 0 bases and J dropped 1 base, with 6 bases sitting between them. Germline V gives CDR1 MNHEY, CDR2 SVGAGI. The clonotype comes from a man aged 18 to 35 in good health. Some clones in this sample may be carry-over from other donors' samples. The chain is built from TRBV6-5 and TRBJ2-5; D call uncertain. The sample taken for sequencing was naive CD4+ T cells from PBMCs. The subset: CD45RA+ positively selected. Written as DNA, the CDR3 is TGTGCCAGCAGTTACTCTGGTTTCCAAGAGACCCAGTACTTC. Translated, it gives CASSYSGFQETQYF.